A single sample gave rise to the 18 T cell receptor beta chains below, sequenced in a study of T-cell reconstitution after alpha-beta-depleted transplantation in children. Preparation of the TCRbeta library used unique molecular identifiers. Each CDR3 protein gets one entry after TCRdb re-called the PCR reads with MiXCR. The sample records 250,000 to 300,000 distinct CDR3 sequences, under 14% being singletons. The specimen was peripheral blood, collected 180 days after TCRalphabeta/CD19-depleted stem cell transplant. The receptors originated from a male patient aged 2-15 years who had a stem cell transplant for chronic granulomatous disease, so the T cells may come from the graft donor.

This clonotype was seen repeatedly, ten times or more. The rearrangement links TRBV5-4 to TRBJ2-2; 9 bases agree with TRBD2. The V gene end was trimmed by 0 bases and the J gene end by 0 bases; junction bases not matched to a gene: 6. Germline V CDR1 and CDR2: SGHNT, YYREEE (reference sequence). The CDR3 is 18 amino acids. The CDR3 spells CASSLGLAERTNTGELFF. CDR3 bases: TGTGCCAGCAGCTTGGGACTAGCGGAGCGGACGAACACCGGGGAGCTGTTTTTT.

The table lists this clonotype with many counts. This chain links TRBV9 with TRBJ2-1; TRBD1 matches at 7 bases. Trimming at V came to 0 bases and at J to 3 bases, leaving 3 bases not matched to a gene. The CDR3 totals 15 residues. Germline CDR1 SGDLS, CDR2 YYNGEE. This chain's CDR3 is CASSVAGQSYNEQFF. The CDR3 coding sequence is TGTGCCAGCAGCGTAGCGGGACAGAGCTACAATGAGCAGTTCTTC.

This clonotype has a count of ten or more. This rearrangement joins TRBV6-5 to TRBJ2-7, with D possibly being TRBD2 (6 bases). This CDR3 spans 15 amino acids. Between the trimmed V and J ends, which lost 0 bases and 3 bases, there was a span of 12 bases. Looked up from germline, CDR1 is MNHEY and CDR2 is SVGAGI. DNA for the CDR3: TGTGCCAGCAGTTACTCCGCGGGGCAATTCTACGAGCAGTACTTC. Its protein product is CASSYSAGQFYEQYF.

This clonotype was detected many times. The genes are TRBV6-1 and TRBJ2-2; D is possibly TRBD2 (6 bases). V was shortened by 6 bases and J by 5 bases, with 10 bases between the two germline ends. From germline, CDR1 is MNHNS and CDR2 SASEGT. This CDR3 comprises 13 residues. The chain's CDR3 is CASSRGRTGELFF. In nucleotides, the CDR3 is TGTGCCAGCAGCCGGGGGAGGACCGGGGAGCTGTTTTTT.

V gene TRBV2 combines with J gene TRBJ2-5, with no clear D. The ends were cut back, 4 bases at V and 5 bases at J, with 11 bases in the middle. The CDR3 loop spans 13 amino acids. The V gene's germline CDR1 is SNHLY and CDR2 FYNNEI. The CDR3 DNA reads TGTGCCAGCAGTGCGGACCTCGGGGAGACCCAGTACTTC. Translation: CASSADLGETQYF.

A note on this clonotype: A single base separates this from a much larger clone, so it may be a read error. The genes are TRBV5-1 and TRBJ2-1; 7 nucleotides line up with TRBD1. The germline V gene has CDR1 SGHRS and CDR2 YFSETQ. This CDR3 spans 15 amino acids. CDR3 nucleotides: TGCGCCAGCAGCCGACCGGGACAGTCCTACAATGAGCAGCTCTTC. Protein product: CASSRPGQSYNEQLF.

This clonotype was counted at least ten times. CDR3 protein: CASSAVEDSETQYF. CDR3 DNA sequence: TGTGCCAGCAGCGCCGTGGAGGACTCAGAGACCCAGTACTTC. This rearrangement joins TRBV25-1 to TRBJ2-5, with a possible D match to TRBD2 (5 bases). The CDR3 extends over 14 amino acids. V lost 6 bases and J 4 bases, leaving 15 bases between the germline ends. Germline lookup yields CDR1 MGHDK and CDR2 SYGVNS.

This clonotype was recorded at least ten times. Germline and junction disagree at one end, which may indicate a read error. This sequence joins TRBV7-3 and TRBJ2-2; D possibly corresponds to TRBD2 (6 bases). Germline V gene sequence: CDR1 SGHTA, CDR2 FQGTGA. The CDR3 runs to 15 residues. CDR3 loop: CASSLIPGGTGELFF. DNA for the CDR3: TGTGCCAGCAGTTTAATCCCTGGAGGGACCGGGGAGCTGTTTTTT. Full variable domain (remainder filled in from reference TRBV7-3 and TRBJ2-2): GAGVSQTPSNKVTEKGKYVELRCDPISGHTALYWYRQSLGQGPEFLIYFQGTGAADDSGLPNDRFFAVRPEGSVSTLKIQRTERGDSAVYLCASSLIPGGTGELFFGEGSRLTVL.

The chain joins TRBV28 to TRBJ2-7; 11 bases match TRBD2. After removal of 5 bases from V and 3 bases from J, the junction contained 6 bases not matched to a gene. Germline assignment: CDR1 MDHEN and CDR2 SYDVKM. The CDR3 has 15 amino acids. CDR3 bases: TGTGCCAGCAGTAATCCGGGACTAGCGGTCTACGAGCAGTACTTC. Translation gives CASSNPGLAVYEQYF.

This clonotype has a count of ten or more. J is TRBJ1-5 and V is TRBV20-1; the D is unclear. CDR1 and CDR2 from the germline V gene are DFQATT and SNEGSKA (reference sequence). The V and J ends lost 3 bases and 8 bases respectively, with 11 bases between them. This CDR3 has 12 amino acids. The CDR3 DNA sequence: TGCAGTGCTAGTCGGTTGGGAAAGCCCCAGCATTTT. Its translation: CSASRLGKPQHF.

This clonotype was observed many times. This chain links TRBV5-1 with TRBJ2-7; TRBD1 agrees at 8 bases. The CDR3 sequence is 14 residues long. Germline CDR1 and CDR2: SGHRS and YFSETQ. V lost 7 bases, J lost 7 bases, and 13 bases stayed unmatched. The CDR3 nucleotides are TGCGCCAGCGCTTCCGGGACAGGAGTATTGGAGCAGTACTTC. Translated: CASASGTGVLEQYF. Using reference TRBV5-1 and TRBJ2-7 for the parts outside the CDR3, the full variable domain is KAGVTQTPRYLIKTRGQQVTLSCSPISGHRSVSWYQQTPGQGLQFLFEYFSETQRNKGNFPGRFSGRQFSNSRSEMNVSTLELGDSALYLCASASGTGVLEQYFGPGTRLTVT.

This clonotype was recorded at least ten times. The V gene is TRBV20-1, the J gene TRBJ2-1; 7 positions agree with TRBD2. Per the germline V gene, CDR1 is DFQATT and CDR2 is SNEGSKA (reference sequence). The CDR3 totals 15 residues. The V and J ends lost 6 bases and 6 bases, in that order; junction bases with no gene match: 14. CDR3 protein: CSAPWGGRIPNEQFF. The CDR3, as DNA: TGCAGTGCCCCTTGGGGGGGGAGGATACCCAATGAGCAGTTCTTC.

This clonotype was seen a handful of times. The chain has TRBV12-3 or TRBV12-4 and TRBJ1-6; 8 positions match TRBD1. J lost 4 bases, V lost 7 bases, and 9 bases had no gene match. The CDR3 is 16 residues long. CDR3 sequence reads: CASTGQGGPYNSPLHF. In DNA form, the CDR3 reads TGTGCCAGCACCGGACAGGGAGGCCCTTATAATTCACCCCTCCACTTT.

This clonotype was counted at least ten times. V gene TRBV18 combines with J gene TRBJ1-1; D is undetermined. V lost 3 bases, J lost 1 base, and 15 bases lay in between. The germline V gene encodes CDR1 KGHSH and CDR2 LQKENI. This CDR3 contains 16 residues. In DNA form, the CDR3 reads TGTGCCAGCTCACCCCAACCCCGGGATACGAACACTGAAGCTTTCTTT. This encodes CASSPQPRDTNTEAFF.

Details on this clonotype: A single base separates this from a much larger clone, so it may be a read error. V usage is TRBV29-1 and J usage is TRBJ1-1, with 9 bases lining up with TRBD1. The germline gives CDR1 SQVTM, CDR2 ANQGSEA. CDR3 length: 14 amino acids. CDR3 DNA: TGCAGCGTCCCCGGGACAGGGTCAAACACTGAAGCTCTCTTT. It is translated as CSVPGTGSNTEALF.

At least ten counts were recorded for this clonotype. The gene calls are TRBV3-1 and TRBJ2-7; no clear D gene. The CDR3 sequence is 13 residues long. Germline V gene lookup returns CDR1 LGHDT and CDR2 YNNKEL (reference sequence). V was clipped by 2 bases and J by 4 bases, with 9 bases between them. This CDR3 is CASSQYTLYEQYF. In DNA form, the CDR3 reads TGTGCCAGCAGCCAATATACGTTGTACGAGCAGTACTTC.

This clonotype has a count of ten or more. The chain combines TRBV28 with TRBJ2-7; TRBD2 matches 10 bases. CDR1 and CDR2 (germline): MDHEN, SYDVKM. The J segment lost 6 bases and the V segment lost 6 bases, leaving 11 bases of the junction unmatched. The CDR3 is 15 residues long. CDR3 in DNA: TGTGCCAGCAGCCAGGCGGGACTAGCGCTGGGCGAGCAGTACTTC. It translates to CASSQAGLALGEQYF.

Ten or more counts support this clonotype. V and J are TRBV18 and TRBJ2-5; no firm D call. The V end was cut by 6 bases, the J end by 5 bases, with 7 bases between. This CDR3 comprises 11 residues. Germline lookup yields CDR1 KGHSH and CDR2 LQKENI. The CDR3 reads CASSHAETQYF. In nucleotides, the CDR3 is TGTGCCAGCTCCCATGCGGAGACCCAGTACTTC.